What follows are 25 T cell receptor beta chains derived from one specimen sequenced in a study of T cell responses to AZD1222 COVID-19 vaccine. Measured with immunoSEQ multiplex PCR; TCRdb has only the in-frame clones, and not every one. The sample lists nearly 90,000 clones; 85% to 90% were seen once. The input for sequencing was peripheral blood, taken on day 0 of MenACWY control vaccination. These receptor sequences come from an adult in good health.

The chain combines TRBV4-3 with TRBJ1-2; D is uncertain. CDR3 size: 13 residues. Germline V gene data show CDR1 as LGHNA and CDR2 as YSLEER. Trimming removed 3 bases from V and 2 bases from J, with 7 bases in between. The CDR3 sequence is CASSQEGNYGYTF. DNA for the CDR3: TGCGCCAGCAGCCAGGAAGGGAACTATGGCTACACCTTC.

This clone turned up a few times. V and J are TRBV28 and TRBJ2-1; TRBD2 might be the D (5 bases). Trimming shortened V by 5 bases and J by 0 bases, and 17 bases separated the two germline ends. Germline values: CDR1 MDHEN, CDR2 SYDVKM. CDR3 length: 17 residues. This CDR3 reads CASSPSGPRGSYNEQFF. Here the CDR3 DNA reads TGTGCCAGCAGTCCCTCTGGCCCTCGGGGCTCCTACAATGAGCAGTTCTTC. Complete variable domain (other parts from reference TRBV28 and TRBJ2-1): DVKVTQSSRYLVKRTGEKVFLECVQDMDHENMFWYRQDPGLGLRLIYFSYDVKMKEKGDIPEGYSVSREKKERFSLILESASTNQTSMYLCASSPSGPRGSYNEQFFGPGTRLTVL.

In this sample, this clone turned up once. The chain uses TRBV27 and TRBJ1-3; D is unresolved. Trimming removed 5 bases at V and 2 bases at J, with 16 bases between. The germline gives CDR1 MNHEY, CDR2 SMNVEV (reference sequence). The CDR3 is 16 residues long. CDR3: CASSMTPRGAGNTIYF. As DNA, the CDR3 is TGTGCCAGCAGTATGACACCTCGCGGGGCTGGAAACACCATATATTTT.

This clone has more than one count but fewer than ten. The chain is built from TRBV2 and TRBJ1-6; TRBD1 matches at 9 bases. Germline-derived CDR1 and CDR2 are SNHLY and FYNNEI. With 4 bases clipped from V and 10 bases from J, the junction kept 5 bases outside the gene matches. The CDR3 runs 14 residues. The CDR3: CASSGGQGGSPLHF. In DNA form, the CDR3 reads TGTGCCAGCAGTGGGGGACAGGGCGGATCACCCCTCCACTTT.

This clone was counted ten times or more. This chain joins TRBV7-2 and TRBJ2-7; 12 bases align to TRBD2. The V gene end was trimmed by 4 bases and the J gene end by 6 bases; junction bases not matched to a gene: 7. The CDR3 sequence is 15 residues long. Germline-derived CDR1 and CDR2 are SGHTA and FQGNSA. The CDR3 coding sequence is TGTGCCAGCAGCTCTAGCGGGGGGGGCCCGAGCGAGCAGTACTTC. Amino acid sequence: CASSSSGGGPSEQYF.

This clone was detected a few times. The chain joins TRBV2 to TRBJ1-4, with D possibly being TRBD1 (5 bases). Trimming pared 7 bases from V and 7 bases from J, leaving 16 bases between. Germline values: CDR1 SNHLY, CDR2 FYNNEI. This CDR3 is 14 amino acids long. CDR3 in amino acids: CASNLWGGGEKLFF. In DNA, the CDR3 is TGTGCCAGCAACCTCTGGGGCGGTGGTGAAAAACTGTTTTTT.

This chain's CDR3 is CASSTRTGSGNTIYF. CDR3 in DNA: TGTGCCAGCAGCACCCGGACAGGGTCTGGAAACACCATATATTTT. This sequence joins TRBV7-8 and TRBJ1-3; 8 bases are shared with TRBD1. Unmatched junction bases numbered 4, after V lost 5 bases and J lost 1 base. The length of the CDR3 is 15 residues. Germline-derived CDR1 and CDR2 are SGHVS and FQNEAQ.

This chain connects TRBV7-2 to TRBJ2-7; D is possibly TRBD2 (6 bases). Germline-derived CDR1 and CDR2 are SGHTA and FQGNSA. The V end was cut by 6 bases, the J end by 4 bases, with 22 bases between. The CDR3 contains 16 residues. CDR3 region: CASSTRSGSGVYEQYF. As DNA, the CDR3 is TGTGCCAGCAGTACCCGGTCGGGGTCGGGGGTGTACGAGCAGTACTTC.

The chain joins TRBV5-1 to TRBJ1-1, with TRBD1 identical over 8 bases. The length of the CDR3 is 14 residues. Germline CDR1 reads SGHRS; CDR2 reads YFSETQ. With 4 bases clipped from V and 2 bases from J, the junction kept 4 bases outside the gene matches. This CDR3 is CASSTGQGNTEAFF. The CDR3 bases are TGCGCCAGCAGCACCGGACAGGGAAACACTGAAGCTTTCTTT. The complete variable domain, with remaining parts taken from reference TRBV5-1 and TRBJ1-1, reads KAGVTQTPRYLIKTRGQQVTLSCSPISGHRSVSWYQQTPGQGLQFLFEYFSETQRNKGNFPGRFSGRQFSNSRSEMNVSTLELGDSALYLCASSTGQGNTEAFFGQGTRLTVV.

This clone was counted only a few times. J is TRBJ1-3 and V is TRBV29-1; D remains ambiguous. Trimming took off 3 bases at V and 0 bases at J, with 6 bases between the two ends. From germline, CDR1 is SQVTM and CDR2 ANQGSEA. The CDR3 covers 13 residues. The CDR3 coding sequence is TGCAGCGTTGACTCTGGCTCTGGAAACACCATATATTTT. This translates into CSVDSGSGNTIYF.

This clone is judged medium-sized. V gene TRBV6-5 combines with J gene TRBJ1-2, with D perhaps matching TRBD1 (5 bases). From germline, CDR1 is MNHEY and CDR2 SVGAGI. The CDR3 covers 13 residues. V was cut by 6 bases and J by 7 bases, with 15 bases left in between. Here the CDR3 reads CASSARGKSGYTF. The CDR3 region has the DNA TGTGCCAGCAGCGCCCGGGGGAAGAGTGGCTACACCTTC.

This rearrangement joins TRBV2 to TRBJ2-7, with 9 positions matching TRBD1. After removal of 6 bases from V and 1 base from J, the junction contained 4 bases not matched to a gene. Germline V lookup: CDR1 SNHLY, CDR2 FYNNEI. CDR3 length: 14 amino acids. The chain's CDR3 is CASSGQGRSYEQYF. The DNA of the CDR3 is TGTGCCAGCAGCGGACAGGGGAGGTCCTACGAGCAGTACTTC.

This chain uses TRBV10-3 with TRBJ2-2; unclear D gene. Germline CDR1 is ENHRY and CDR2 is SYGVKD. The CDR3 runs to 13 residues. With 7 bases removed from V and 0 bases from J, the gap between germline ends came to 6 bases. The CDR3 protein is CAIIASNTGELFF. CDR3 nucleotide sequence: TGTGCCATCATTGCGTCGAACACCGGGGAGCTGTTTTTT.

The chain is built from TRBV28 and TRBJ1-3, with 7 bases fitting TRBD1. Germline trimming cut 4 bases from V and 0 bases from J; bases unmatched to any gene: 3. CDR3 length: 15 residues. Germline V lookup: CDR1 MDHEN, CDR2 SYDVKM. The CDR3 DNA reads TGTGCCAGCAGTTCAGGGGGTCACTCTGGAAACACCATATATTTT. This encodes CASSSGGHSGNTIYF.

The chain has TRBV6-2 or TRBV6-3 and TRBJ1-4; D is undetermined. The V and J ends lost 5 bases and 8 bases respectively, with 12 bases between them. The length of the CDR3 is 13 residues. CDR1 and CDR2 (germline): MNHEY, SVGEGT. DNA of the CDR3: TGTGCCAGCAGTCGCTCGCCTTCGGAAAAACTGTTTTTT. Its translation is CASSRSPSEKLFF.

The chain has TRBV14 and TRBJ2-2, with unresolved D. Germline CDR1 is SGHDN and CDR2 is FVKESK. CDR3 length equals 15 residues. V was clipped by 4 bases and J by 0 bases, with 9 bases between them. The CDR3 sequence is CASSRILANTGELFF. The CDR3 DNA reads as TGTGCCAGCAGCCGAATTTTGGCGAACACCGGGGAGCTGTTTTTT.

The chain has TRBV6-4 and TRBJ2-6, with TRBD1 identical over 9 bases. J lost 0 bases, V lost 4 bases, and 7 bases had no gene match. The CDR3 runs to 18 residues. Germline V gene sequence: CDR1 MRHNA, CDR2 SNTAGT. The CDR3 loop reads CASSVEGQGLSGANVLTF. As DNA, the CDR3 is TGTGCCAGCAGTGTTGAGGGACAGGGCCTCTCTGGGGCCAACGTCCTGACTTTC.

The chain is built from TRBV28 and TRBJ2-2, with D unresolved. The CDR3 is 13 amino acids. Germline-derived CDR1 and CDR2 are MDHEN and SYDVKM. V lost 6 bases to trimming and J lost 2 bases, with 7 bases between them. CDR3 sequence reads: CASRLFNTGELFF. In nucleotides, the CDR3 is TGTGCCAGCAGACTCTTTAACACCGGGGAGCTGTTTTTT.

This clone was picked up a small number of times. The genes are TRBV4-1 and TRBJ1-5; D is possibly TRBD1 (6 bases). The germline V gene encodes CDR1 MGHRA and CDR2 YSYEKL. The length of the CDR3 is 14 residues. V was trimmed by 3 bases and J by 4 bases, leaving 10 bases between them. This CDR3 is CASSQPDRNQPQHF. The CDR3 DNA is TGCGCCAGCAGCCAGCCCGACAGGAATCAGCCCCAGCATTTT.

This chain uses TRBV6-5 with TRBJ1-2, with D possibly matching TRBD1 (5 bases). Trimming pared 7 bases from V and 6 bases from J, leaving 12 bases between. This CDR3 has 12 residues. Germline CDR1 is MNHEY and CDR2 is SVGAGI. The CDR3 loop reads CASTQGLHGYTF. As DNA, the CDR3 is TGTGCCAGCACCCAGGGACTCCATGGCTACACCTTC.

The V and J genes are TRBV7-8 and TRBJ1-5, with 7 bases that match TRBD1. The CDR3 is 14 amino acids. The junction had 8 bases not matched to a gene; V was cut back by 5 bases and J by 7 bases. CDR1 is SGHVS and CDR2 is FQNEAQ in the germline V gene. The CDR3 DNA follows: TGTGCCAGCAGCACACACAGGGGCGACCAGCCCCAGCATTTT. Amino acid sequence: CASSTHRGDQPQHF.

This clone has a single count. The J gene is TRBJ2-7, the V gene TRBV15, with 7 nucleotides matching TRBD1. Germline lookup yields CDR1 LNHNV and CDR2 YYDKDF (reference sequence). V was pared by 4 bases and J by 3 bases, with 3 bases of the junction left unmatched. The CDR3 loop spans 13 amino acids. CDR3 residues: CATSIGQDYEQYF. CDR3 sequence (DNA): TGTGCCACCAGCATAGGACAGGACTACGAGCAGTACTTC.

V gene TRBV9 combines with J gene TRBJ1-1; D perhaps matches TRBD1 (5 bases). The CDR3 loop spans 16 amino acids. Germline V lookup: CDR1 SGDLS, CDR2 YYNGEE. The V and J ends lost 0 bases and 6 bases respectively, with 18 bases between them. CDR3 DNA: TGTGCCAGCAGCGTAGTAGAGAGGGCAGGGAAGGCTGAAGCTTTCTTT. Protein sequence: CASSVVERAGKAEAFF.

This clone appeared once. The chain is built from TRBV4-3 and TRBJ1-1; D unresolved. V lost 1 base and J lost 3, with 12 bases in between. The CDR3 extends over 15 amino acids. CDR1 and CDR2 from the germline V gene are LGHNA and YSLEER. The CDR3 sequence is CASSQAAVPDTEAFF. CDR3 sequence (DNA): TGCGCCAGCAGCCAAGCCGCAGTCCCGGACACTGAAGCTTTCTTT.

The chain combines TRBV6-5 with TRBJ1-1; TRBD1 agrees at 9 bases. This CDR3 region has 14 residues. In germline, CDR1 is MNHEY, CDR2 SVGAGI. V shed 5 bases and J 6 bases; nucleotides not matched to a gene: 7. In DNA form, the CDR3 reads TGTGCCAGCAGTCCTACTACAGGGGGCTCTGAAGCTTTCTTT. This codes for CASSPTTGGSEAFF.